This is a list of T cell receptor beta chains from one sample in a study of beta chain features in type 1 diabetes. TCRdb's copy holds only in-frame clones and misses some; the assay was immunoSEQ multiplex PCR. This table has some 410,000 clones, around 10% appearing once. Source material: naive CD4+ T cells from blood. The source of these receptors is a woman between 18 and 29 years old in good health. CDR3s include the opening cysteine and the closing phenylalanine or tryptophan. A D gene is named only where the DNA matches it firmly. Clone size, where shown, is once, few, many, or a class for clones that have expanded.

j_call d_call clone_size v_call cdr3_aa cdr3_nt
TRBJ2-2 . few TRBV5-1 CASSLKVAGNTGELFF TGCGCCAGCAGTTTAAAGGTCGCAGGGAACACCGGGGAGCTGTTTTTT
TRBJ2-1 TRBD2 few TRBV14 CASSQGEGRYNEQFF TGTGCCAGCAGCCAAGGGGAGGGCCGCTACAATGAGCAGTTCTTC
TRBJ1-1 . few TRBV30 CAWNPGNTEAFF TGTGCCTGGAACCCGGGGAACACTGAAGCTTTCTTT
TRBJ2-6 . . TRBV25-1 CASSIRTAGANVLTF TGTGCCAGCAGTATCCGGACAGCTGGGGCCAACGTCCTGACTTTC
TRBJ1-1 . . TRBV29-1 CSVEKITTEAFF TGCAGCGTTGAAAAGATTACCACTGAAGCTTTCTTT
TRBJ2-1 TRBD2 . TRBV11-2 CASSPLPGTSNWEQFF TGTGCCAGCAGCCCCCTCCCCGGGACTAGCAACTGGGAGCAGTTCTTC
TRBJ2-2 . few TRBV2 CASTGDTGELFF TGTGCCAGCACAGGAGACACCGGGGAGCTGTTTTTT
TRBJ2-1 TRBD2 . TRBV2 CASSERLAGGVNEQFF TGTGCCAGCAGTGAAAGACTAGCGGGGGGAGTAAATGAGCAGTTCTTC
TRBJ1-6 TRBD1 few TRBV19 CASRTTGENSPLHF TGTGCCAGTAGAACGACAGGGGAAAATTCACCCCTCCACTTT
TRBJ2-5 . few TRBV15 CATSRWNGVPETQYF TGTGCCACCAGCCGATGGAATGGGGTGCCCGAGACCCAGTACTTC
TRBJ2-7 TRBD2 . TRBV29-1 CSVERLAGDAMDEQYF TGCAGCGTTGAAAGACTAGCGGGAGATGCCATGGACGAGCAGTACTTC
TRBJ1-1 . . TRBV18 CASSPGGLNTEAFF TGTGCCAGCTCACCAGGGGGCCTGAACACTGAAGCTTTCTTT
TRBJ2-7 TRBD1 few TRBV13 CASSRTGVYEQYF TGTGCCAGCAGCCGGACAGGGGTATACGAGCAGTACTTC
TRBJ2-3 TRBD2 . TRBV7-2 CASSRWREGTDTQYF TGTGCCAGCAGCCGTTGGCGGGAGGGCACAGATACGCAGTATTTT
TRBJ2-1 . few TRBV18 CASSPPGLDYNEQFF TGTGCCAGCTCACCACCCGGGTTAGATTACAATGAGCAGTTCTTC
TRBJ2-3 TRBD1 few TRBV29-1 CSAEVGTGGTDTQYF TGCAGCGCCGAAGTGGGGACAGGAGGGACAGATACGCAGTATTTT
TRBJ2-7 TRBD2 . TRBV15 CATSRGGSSNEQYF TGTGCCACCAGCAGGGGAGGGAGTAGTAACGAGCAGTACTTC
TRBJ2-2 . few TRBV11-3 CASSPGAAPSTGELFF TGTGCCAGCAGCCCCGGGGCAGCCCCGAGCACCGGGGAGCTGTTTTTT
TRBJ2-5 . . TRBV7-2 CASSFLGGETQYF TGTGCCAGCAGCTTCCTTGGGGGCGAGACCCAGTACTTC
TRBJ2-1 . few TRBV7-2 CASSPGAYGSNEQFF TGTGCCAGCAGCCCGGGGGCCTACGGATCCAATGAGCAGTTCTTC
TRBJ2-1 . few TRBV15 CATSSQKGTRSYNEQFF TGTGCCACCAGCAGTCAAAAGGGGACCCGATCCTACAATGAGCAGTTCTTC
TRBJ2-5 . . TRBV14 CASSQVAREETQYF TGTGCCAGCAGCCAAGTTGCTAGAGAGGAGACCCAGTACTTC